The rows below give T cell receptor beta chains drawn from one sample of a study of T cells in Graves' hyperthyroidism and ophthalmopathy. TCRdb reprocessed the multiplex PCR reads via MiXCR and lists one record per CDR3 protein. The table lists about 570,000 distinct CDR3 sequences, 40% to 55% of them singletons. The sample comprised peripheral blood or thyroid tissue (not recorded which). The receptors shown here come from an adult woman with Graves' disease, either hyperthyroidism or ophthalmopathy (not recorded which). Both conserved end residues are part of each CDR3. The D gene is left open where the match is weak. Only part of the rows carry a size: once, few, many, or a class if the clone is expanded.

TRBV2	many	TRBJ2-7	NA	TGTGCCAGCATCAGGTCGAAGGACGAGCAGTACTTC	CASIRSKDEQYF
TRBV25-1	NA	TRBJ1-3	NA	TGTGCCAGCAGTGAATATAGGGACACCGTATATTTT	CASSEYRDTVYF
TRBV12-3/TRBV12-4	many	TRBJ2-5	TRBD1	TGTGCCAGCAGAGGACAGGGGCCGGGTGAGACCCAGTACTTC	CASRGQGPGETQYF
TRBV6-1	NA	TRBJ1-5	NA	TGTGCCAGCAAAGAGGGACAAATCAATCAGCCCCAGCATTTT	CASKEGQINQPQHF
TRBV6-4	NA	TRBJ1-1	TRBD1	TGTGCCAGCAGTTCCCCGGGACAGGGGGGGACTGAAGCTTTCTTT	CASSSPGQGGTEAFF
TRBV5-5	many	TRBJ1-2	NA	TGTGCCAGCAGCTTTACAGGGAGAGGCGGCTACACCTTC	CASSFTGRGGYTF
TRBV3-1	few	TRBJ1-5	NA	TGTGCCAGCAGCCAAGATACAACAGGGTTGGCTTTAGATCAGCCCCAGCATTTT	CASSQDTTGLALDQPQHF
TRBV10-3	NA	TRBJ2-7	TRBD1	TGTGCCATCAGTGAGTCACTTAGGACAGGGGGCGAGCAGTACTTC	CAISESLRTGGEQYF
TRBV11-2	NA	TRBJ2-7	NA	TGTGCCAGCAGCTTATCCGGCAGCCTTCATGGTTTC	CASSLSGSLHGF
TRBV29-1	NA	TRBJ1-4	NA	TGCAGCGTTGGGGACACCCCTTCGGGAAAACTGTTTTTT	CSVGDTPSGKLFF
TRBV2	many	TRBJ2-2	TRBD2	TGTGCCAGCAGTGAGGAGCGGGAGAACACCGGGGAGCTGTTTTTT	CASSEERENTGELFF
TRBV19	many	TRBJ1-3	NA	TGTGCCAGTAGTATGAGGATGGGCGGCTCTGGAAACACCATATATTTT	CASSMRMGGSGNTIYF
TRBV20-1	many	TRBJ2-2	NA	TGCAGTGCTAGAGTTTCAGGGGACACCGGGGAGCTGTTTTTT	CSARVSGDTGELFF
TRBV10-3	NA	TRBJ2-7	TRBD2	TGTGCCATACGACCGGGAGGGCCACCCTACGAGCAGTACTTC	CAIRPGGPPYEQYF
TRBV5-1	many	TRBJ1-1	NA	TGCGCCAGTTCCCGAGGGTCGGCAGCCGAAGCTTTCTTT	CASSRGSAAEAFF
TRBV29-1	NA	TRBJ2-2	NA	TGCAGCGCTACTCGCCAGGGGGGACCGTTCAACACCGGGGAGCTGTTTTTT	CSATRQGGPFNTGELFF
TRBV7-9	many	TRBJ1-6	NA	TGTGCCAGCAGCCACCCCCCCCCAGGGCGGGCAAATTCACCCCTCCACTTT	CASSHPPPGRANSPLHF
TRBV5-1	many	TRBJ2-2	NA	TGCGCCAGCAGCGCGCAGGGCGGGGAGCTGTTTTTT	CASSAQGGELFF
TRBV7-9	many	TRBJ2-7	NA	TGTGCCAGCAGCTTTTCGGGGGAAACCTACGAGCAGTACTTC	CASSFSGETYEQYF
TRBV12-3/TRBV12-4	NA	TRBJ1-6	NA	TGTGCCAGCAGTTTAGATTTTCAACTAGATTCACCCCTCCACTTT	CASSLDFQLDSPLHF
TRBV11-2	many	TRBJ2-6	NA	TGTGCCAGCAGCTTAGATCGTGGGCCGACCTCTGGGGCCAACGTCCTGACTTTC	CASSLDRGPTSGANVLTF
TRBV7-9	many	TRBJ1-4	NA	TGTGCCAGCACCGACACGACGGTGTTTGATGAAAAACTGTTTTTT	CASTDTTVFDEKLFF
TRBV19	NA	TRBJ2-7	NA	TGTGCCAGTAGTAACCCGGGGCAGGGGCTAGCCTACGAGCAGTACTTC	CASSNPGQGLAYEQYF
TRBV10-3	NA	TRBJ1-2	TRBD1	TGTGCCATCCGGGAGACCAGGGGGTACTATGGCTACACCTTC	CAIRETRGYYGYTF
TRBV15	NA	TRBJ1-1	NA	TGTGCCACCAGCAGAGGACCGACTGAAGCTTTCTTT	CATSRGPTEAFF
TRBV20-1	NA	TRBJ1-5	NA	TGCAGTGCTCGCCAGCGGGAGGCGCCCCAGCATTTT	CSARQREAPQHF
TRBV6-1	NA	TRBJ1-2	NA	TGTGCCAGTCTAGCGGGAGCTAACTATGGCTACACCTTC	CASLAGANYGYTF
TRBV2	once	TRBJ2-7	TRBD1	TGTGCCAGCAGTGAAACAGGGGCCTACGAGCAGTACTTC	CASSETGAYEQYF
TRBV19	many	TRBJ1-5	NA	TGTGCCAGTAGTACTCGGGGTAATCAGCCCCAGCATTTT	CASSTRGNQPQHF
TRBV11-2	many	TRBJ2-7	TRBD1	TGTGCCAGCAGCTCCTCAGGGGGCAGGTCCTACGAGCAGTACTTC	CASSSSGGRSYEQYF
TRBV25-1	once	TRBJ2-1	NA	TGTGCCAGCAGTGAAGCGGGGCTTACCAATGAGCAGTTCTTC	CASSEAGLTNEQFF
TRBV7-9	NA	TRBJ2-5	NA	TGTGCCAGCAGCTTAGGTGGGCTTGGACAAGAGACCCAGTACTTC	CASSLGGLGQETQYF
TRBV24-1	NA	TRBJ2-2	TRBD2	TGTGCCACCAGTGATACTAGCGGGTACACCGGGGAGCTGTTTTTT	CATSDTSGYTGELFF
TRBV20-1	NA	TRBJ2-1	TRBD2	TGCAGTGCCGGCGGGGGCTCCTACAATGAGCAGTTCTTC	CSAGGGSYNEQFF
TRBV20-1	NA	TRBJ1-1	TRBD1	TGCAGTGCAAAGCAGGGGGCGGGAGGGAACACTGAAGCTTTCTTT	CSAKQGAGGNTEAFF
TRBV7-2	NA	TRBJ2-3	NA	TGTGCCAGCAGCTTCTTCGATACGCAGTATTTT	CASSFFDTQYF
TRBV27	NA	TRBJ1-1	NA	TGTGCCAGCATTACGACTGGGAACACTGAAGCTTTCTTT	CASITTGNTEAFF
TRBV11-2	NA	TRBJ2-5	NA	TGTGCCAGCAGCCGGTCCGGCAGGGTCGACCAGGAGACCCAGTACTTC	CASSRSGRVDQETQYF
TRBV24-1	NA	TRBJ2-5	NA	TGTACCACCAGTGCCCCGGGGCAAGAGACCCAGTACTTC	CTTSAPGQETQYF
TRBV7-2	NA	TRBJ2-5	NA	TGTGCCAGCAGTATCGGAGTACCCCATCCGGAAGAGACCCAGTACTTC	CASSIGVPHPEETQYF
TRBV19	many	TRBJ1-5	NA	TGTGCCAGTAGTATGTTAAGGGATCAGCCCCAGCATTTT	CASSMLRDQPQHF
TRBV9	NA	TRBJ2-5	TRBD1	TGTGCCAGCAGCGTAGTTGGGACAGGGGTTCGAGAGACCCAGTACTTC	CASSVVGTGVRETQYF